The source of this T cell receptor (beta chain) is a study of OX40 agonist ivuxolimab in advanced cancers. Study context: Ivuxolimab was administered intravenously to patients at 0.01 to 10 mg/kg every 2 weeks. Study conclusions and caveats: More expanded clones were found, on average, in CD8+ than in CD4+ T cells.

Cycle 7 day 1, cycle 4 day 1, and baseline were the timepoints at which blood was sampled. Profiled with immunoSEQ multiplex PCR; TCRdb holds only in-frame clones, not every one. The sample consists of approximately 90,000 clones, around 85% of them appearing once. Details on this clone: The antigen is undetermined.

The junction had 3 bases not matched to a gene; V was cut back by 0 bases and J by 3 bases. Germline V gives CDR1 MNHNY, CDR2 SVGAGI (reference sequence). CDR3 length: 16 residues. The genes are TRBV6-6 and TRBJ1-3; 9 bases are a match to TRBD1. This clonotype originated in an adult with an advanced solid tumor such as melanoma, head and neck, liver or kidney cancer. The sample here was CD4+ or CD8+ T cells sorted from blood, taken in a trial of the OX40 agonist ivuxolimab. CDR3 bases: TGTGCCAGCAGTTACTCCACAGGGGGCGGTGGAAACACCATATATTTT. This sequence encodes CASSYSTGGGGNTIYF.